This T cell receptor beta chain was sequenced for a study of tumor and adjacent non-tumor tissue in lung cancer. Study results and caveats: TCR diversity was significantly greater in tumor than normal lung tissue. Tumor TCR diversity, when higher, was linked to shorter survival.

About this clonotype itself: Its specificity is unknown. A junction boundary mismatches the germline segment, possibly from a read error.

A modified ARM-PCR protocol with three rounds of nested PCR amplified TCRbeta. Each CDR3 protein gets one entry after TCRdb re-called the multiplex PCR reads with MiXCR. The data show around 99,000 distinct CDR3 sequences, roughly 80% seen once. RNA was extracted from bulk tissue without any cell sorting. Chemotherapy-naive patients with new lung cancer underwent thoracic surgery in China, August–November 2014. Germline V lookup: CDR1 SGHAT, CDR2 FQNNGV. The length of the CDR3 is 13 residues. The origin of this receptor is a woman in her sixties or seventies with non-small cell lung cancer. The V and J genes are TRBV11-2 and TRBJ2-5; D is ambiguous. Sequencing was carried out using lung tumor tissue. The CDR3 protein is CASNTPNKETQYF. The CDR3, as DNA: TGTGCCAGCAACACCCCTAACAAGGAGACCCAGTATTTC.